The clone carrying this TCR beta chain was seen ten or more times. The CDR3 covers 17 residues. Germline V gene lookup returns CDR1 SGHTA and CDR2 FQGNSA. V shed 4 bases and J 5 bases; nucleotides not matched to a gene: 12. Time point noted: after trial treatment. Documented treatment: LDRT plus nivolumab, ipilimumab, low-dose cyclophosphamide and aspirin (RACIN trial). Nivolumab, ipilimumab, aspirin, low-dose cyclophosphamide and low-dose radiotherapy were given to donors. Enrollment required an advanced solid tumor negative for tumor-infiltrating lymphocytes. The data belong to a study of low-dose radiotherapy and immunotherapy resistance in tumors. Study context: Cohort 2, a group dosed every two weeks at 1 Gy per fraction, received 13 Gy in total over 26 weeks.

Primers used for first-strand cDNA, a TRAV- and TRBV-specific set, covered both alpha and beta chains. PCR amplification of the TCRs was performed with Phusion for 20 to 25 PCR cycles, and it relied on a constant-region primer together with a V-primer adapter. The mRNA which had been isolated was amplified by in vitro transcription. TCRdb reprocessed the reads via MiXCR and lists one record per CDR3 protein. This sample yields under 95,000 distinct CDR3 sequences, of which around 17% are seen a single time; roughly 1.4% belongs to the top ten. This sample comprised PBMCs, obtained after low-dose radiotherapy plus immunotherapy. The source of this sequence is a male donor with prostate cancer. This chain links TRBV7-2 with TRBJ2-3; 10 bases line up with TRBD2. The CDR3 protein is CASSYPPSGRKKDTQYF. In DNA form, the CDR3 reads TGTGCCAGCAGCTACCCCCCTAGCGGGAGAAAGAAAGATACGCAGTATTTT.